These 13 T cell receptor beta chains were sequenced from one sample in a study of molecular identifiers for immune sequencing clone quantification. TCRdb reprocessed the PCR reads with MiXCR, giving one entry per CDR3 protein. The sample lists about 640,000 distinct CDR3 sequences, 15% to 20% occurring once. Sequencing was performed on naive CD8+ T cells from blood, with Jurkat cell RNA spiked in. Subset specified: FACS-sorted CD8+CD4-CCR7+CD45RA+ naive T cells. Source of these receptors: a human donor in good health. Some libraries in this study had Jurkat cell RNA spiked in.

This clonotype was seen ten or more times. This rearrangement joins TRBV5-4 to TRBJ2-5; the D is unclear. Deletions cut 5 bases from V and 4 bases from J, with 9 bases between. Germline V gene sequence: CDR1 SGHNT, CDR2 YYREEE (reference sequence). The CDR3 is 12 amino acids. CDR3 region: CASSGDSETQYF. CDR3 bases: TGTGCCAGCAGTGGGGATTCAGAGACCCAGTACTTC.

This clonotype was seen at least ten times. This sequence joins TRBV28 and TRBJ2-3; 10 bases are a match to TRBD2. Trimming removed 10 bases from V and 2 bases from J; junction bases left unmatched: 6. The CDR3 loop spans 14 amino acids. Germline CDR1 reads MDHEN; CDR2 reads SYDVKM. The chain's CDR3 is CATRLAGVTDTQYF. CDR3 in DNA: TGTGCCACCAGACTAGCGGGCGTCACAGATACGCAGTATTTT.

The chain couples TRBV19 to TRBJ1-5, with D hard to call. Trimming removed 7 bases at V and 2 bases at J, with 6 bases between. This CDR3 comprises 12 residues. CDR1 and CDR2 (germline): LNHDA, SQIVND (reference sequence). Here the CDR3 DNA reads TGTGCCAGTACCTTGGGCAATCAGCCCCAGCATTTT. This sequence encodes CASTLGNQPQHF.

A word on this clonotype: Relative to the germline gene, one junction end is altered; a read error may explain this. As DNA, the CDR3 is TGCGGTGCTGTCGGGACAGAGAGCTACGAGCAGTACTTC. Translation: CGAVGTESYEQYF. The V gene is TRBV20-1, the J gene TRBJ2-7; 7 nucleotides line up with TRBD1. The CDR3 spans 13 residues. Germline values: CDR1 DFQATT, CDR2 SNEGSKA (reference sequence).

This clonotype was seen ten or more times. CDR3 coding DNA: TGTGCCAGCAGCGCGTCAGGGATGAACACTGAAGCTTTCTTT. Translating it yields CASSASGMNTEAFF. The chain joins TRBV9 to TRBJ1-1; D might be TRBD1 (5 bases). Germline-derived CDR1 and CDR2 are SGDLS and YYNGEE. V lost 3 bases, J lost 0 bases, and 9 bases lay in between. The length of the CDR3 is 14 residues.

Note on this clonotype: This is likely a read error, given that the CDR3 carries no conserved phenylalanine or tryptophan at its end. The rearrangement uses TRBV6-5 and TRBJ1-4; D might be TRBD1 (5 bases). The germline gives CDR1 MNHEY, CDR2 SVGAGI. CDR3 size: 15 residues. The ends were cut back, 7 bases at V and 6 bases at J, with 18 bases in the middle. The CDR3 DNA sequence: TGTGCCAGCACCCAACTGGGGGGGGTTGATGAAAAACTGTTTTCT. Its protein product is CASTQLGGVDEKLFS.

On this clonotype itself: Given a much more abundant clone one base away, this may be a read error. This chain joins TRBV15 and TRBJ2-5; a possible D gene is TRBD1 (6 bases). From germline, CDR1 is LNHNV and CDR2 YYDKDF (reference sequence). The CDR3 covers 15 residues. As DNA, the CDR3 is TGTGCCACCAGCCATTTAACAGGGTGGGAAGAGGCCCAGTACTTC. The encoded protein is CATSHLTGWEEAQYF.

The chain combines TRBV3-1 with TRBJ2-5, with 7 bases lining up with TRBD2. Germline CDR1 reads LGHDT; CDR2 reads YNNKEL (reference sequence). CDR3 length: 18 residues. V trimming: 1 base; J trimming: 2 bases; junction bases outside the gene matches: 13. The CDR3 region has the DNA TGTGCCAGCAGCCAAGTTGTGCCAGGGAGGGTCCCTCAAGAGACCCAGTACTTC. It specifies CASSQVVPGRVPQETQYF.

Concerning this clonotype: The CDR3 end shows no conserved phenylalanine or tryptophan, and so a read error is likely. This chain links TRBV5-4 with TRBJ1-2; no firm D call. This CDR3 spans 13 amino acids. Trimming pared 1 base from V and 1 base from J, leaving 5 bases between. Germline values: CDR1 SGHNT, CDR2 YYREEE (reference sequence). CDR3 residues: CASSLYSNYGYTS. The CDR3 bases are TGTGCCAGCAGCTTGTACAGTAACTATGGCTACACCTCC.

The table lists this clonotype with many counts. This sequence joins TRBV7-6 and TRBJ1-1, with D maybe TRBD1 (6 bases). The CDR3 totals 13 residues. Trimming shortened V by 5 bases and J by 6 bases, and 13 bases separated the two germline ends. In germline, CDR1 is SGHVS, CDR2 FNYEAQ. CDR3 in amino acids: CASSVQGWAEAFF. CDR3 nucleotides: TGTGCCAGCAGCGTACAGGGATGGGCTGAAGCTTTCTTT.

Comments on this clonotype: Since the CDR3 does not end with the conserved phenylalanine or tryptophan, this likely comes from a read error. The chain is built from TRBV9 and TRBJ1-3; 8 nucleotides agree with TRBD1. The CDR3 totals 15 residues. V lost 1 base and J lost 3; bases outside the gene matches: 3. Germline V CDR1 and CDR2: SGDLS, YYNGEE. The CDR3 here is CASSVSRGRGNTIYL. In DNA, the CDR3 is TGTGCCAGCAGCGTATCCAGGGGGCGTGGAAACACCATATATCTT.

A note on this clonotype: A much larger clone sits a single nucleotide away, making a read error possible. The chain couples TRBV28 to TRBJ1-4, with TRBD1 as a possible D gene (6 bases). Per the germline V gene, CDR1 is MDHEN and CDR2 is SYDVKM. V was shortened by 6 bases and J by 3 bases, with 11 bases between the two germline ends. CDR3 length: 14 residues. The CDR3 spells CASRVDRSNEKLFF. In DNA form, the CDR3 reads TGTGCCAGCAGGGTCGACAGGTCTAATGAAAAACTGTTTTTT.

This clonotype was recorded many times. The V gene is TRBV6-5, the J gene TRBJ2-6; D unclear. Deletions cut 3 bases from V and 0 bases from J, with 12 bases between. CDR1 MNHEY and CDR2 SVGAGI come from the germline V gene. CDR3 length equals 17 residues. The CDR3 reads CASSYRADLSGANVLTF. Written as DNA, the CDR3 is TGTGCCAGCAGTTATAGGGCAGACCTCTCTGGGGCCAACGTCCTGACTTTC.